Listed below are T cell receptor beta chains from one sample, sequenced in a study of CD8+ T cells in alopecia areata. Sequencing used immunoSEQ multiplex PCR; TCRdb keeps in-frame clones, though not all of them. The sample consists of 6,000 or so clones, roughly 67% of them appearing once. This specimen was skin, taken at approximately week 30, from a patient treated with tofacitinib. The receptors come from a human donor with alopecia areata. CDR3s include the opening cysteine and the closing phenylalanine or tryptophan. The D gene is left open where the match is weak. The size entry is marked missing in some rows and otherwise reads once, few, many or a size class.

TRBD1	TRBJ2-7	TRBV11-2	NA	TGTGCCAGCAGCATAGGACAGGGATTCGAGCAGTACTTC	CASSIGQGFEQYF
TRBD1	TRBJ2-7	TRBV6-5	NA	TGTGCCAGCAATCCCCCAGGGGGAACCTACGAGCAGTACTTC	CASNPPGGTYEQYF
NA	TRBJ1-1	TRBV4-2	once	TGTGCCAGCAGCCTTCTCCCCGGGACACCGATCAGGGGCACTGAAGCTTTCTTT	CASSLLPGTPIRGTEAFF
TRBD2	TRBJ2-1	TRBV4-2	NA	TGTGCCAGCAGCCAAGGCGGGGGGGCCCACAATGAGCAGTTCTTC	CASSQGGGAHNEQFF
NA	TRBJ1-1	TRBV14	medium-sized	TGTGCCAGCAGCCAAGGGCAGGGGATAAACACTGAAGCTTTCTTT	CASSQGQGINTEAFF
NA	TRBJ1-6	TRBV7-9	NA	TGTGCCAGCAGCCCAACCGGCCAATCTAATTCACCCCTCCACTTT	CASSPTGQSNSPLHF
NA	TRBJ2-3	TRBV9	NA	TGTGCCAGCAGCTCGCACACGGGGGCGAGCACAGATACGCAGTATTTT	CASSSHTGASTDTQYF
TRBD1	TRBJ1-2	TRBV5-1	NA	TGCGCCAGCAGCTCCCCGGGACAGGGGGCGGACAAGGATGGCTACACCTTC	CASSSPGQGADKDGYTF
TRBD1	TRBJ2-7	TRBV6-1	NA	TGTGCCAGCAGTAAGGACAGGGAATACTACGAGCAGTACTTC	CASSKDREYYEQYF
NA	TRBJ2-7	TRBV7-9	few	TGTGCCACCAACGAGGGGAACTACGAGCAGTACTTC	CATNEGNYEQYF
TRBD1	TRBJ1-1	TRBV9	NA	TGTGCCAGCAGCTCCACCACAGGAGGGACAGCACTCAACACTGAAGCTTTCTTT	CASSSTTGGTALNTEAFF
NA	TRBJ2-7	TRBV7-9	NA	TGTGCCAGCACCGACGGCCCGGACGAGCAGTACTTC	CASTDGPDEQYF
NA	TRBJ1-1	TRBV29-1	NA	TGCAGCGTTGAAGTACAGGAGAAAACTGAAGCTTTCTTT	CSVEVQEKTEAFF
TRBD2	TRBJ2-3	TRBV10-3	large	TGTGCCATCAGTGGTTTTAGTCTTGCGGGGGGCAATACAACAGATACGCAGTATTTT	CAISGFSLAGGNTTDTQYF
NA	TRBJ2-6	TRBV4-1	NA	TGCGCCAGCAGCAGTCACAGGGTTGGGGCCAACGTCCTGACTTTC	CASSSHRVGANVLTF
NA	TRBJ1-2	TRBV19	few	TGTGCCAGTAGTATCACCAGGGACTATGGCTACACCTTC	CASSITRDYGYTF
TRBD1	TRBJ1-1	TRBV7-2	NA	TGTGCCAGCAGCCGAAGACAGGGGAATGGGGCTGAAGCTTTCTTT	CASSRRQGNGAEAFF
NA	TRBJ1-1	TRBV5-1	NA	TGCGCCAGCAGCAATGAGGGTTACACTGAAGCTTTCTTT	CASSNEGYTEAFF
NA	TRBJ1-1	TRBV11-1	NA	TGTGCCAGCGTCCCGAAGGAGGGAGGGATGAACACTGAAGCTTTCTTT	CASVPKEGGMNTEAFF
TRBD2	TRBJ2-4	TRBV7-8	large	TGTGCCAGCAGCCGGGGGGGCAGCTCGAACATTCAGTACTTC	CASSRGGSSNIQYF
NA	TRBJ2-1	TRBV11-2	NA	TGTGCCAGCAGCTTAGCTCCGGGGTCCCGGTACAATGAGCAGTTCTTC	CASSLAPGSRYNEQFF
NA	TRBJ1-2	TRBV7-3	NA	TGTGCCAGCAGCCTAGGACTGAATAACTATGGCTACACCTTC	CASSLGLNNYGYTF
NA	TRBJ2-7	TRBV7-8	once	TGTGCCAGCAGCTTAGGAGAAGCTTACGAGCAGTACTTC	CASSLGEAYEQYF
NA	TRBJ1-2	TRBV2	NA	TGTGCCAGCAGGAAGGTGGACTTAGATGGCTACACCTTC	CASRKVDLDGYTF
NA	TRBJ2-1	TRBV11-3	few	TGTGCCAGCAGTCAGGGGGGATACGGCAATGAGCAGTTCTTC	CASSQGGYGNEQFF
NA	TRBJ2-1	TRBV23-1	NA	TGCGCCAGCAGTCAAATTCGGTGTTCCCCCTACAATGAGCAGTTCTTC	CASSQIRCSPYNEQFF
NA	TRBJ2-7	TRBV7-8	NA	TGTGCCAGCAGCTTAGAGGTCCTCCTTCCCTCCTACGAGCAGTACTTC	CASSLEVLLPSYEQYF
NA	TRBJ1-3	TRBV15	NA	TGTGCCACCAGCAGAGTAGGGACTGGAAACACCATATATTTT	CATSRVGTGNTIYF
NA	TRBJ1-2	TRBV14	NA	TGTGCCAGCAGCCCCCGAGAGGGCCGCTCCTATGGCTACACCTTC	CASSPREGRSYGYTF
TRBD1	TRBJ2-3	TRBV2	few	TGTGCCAGCAGGGGGGACAGGCGCAGCACAGATACGCAGTATTTT	CASRGDRRSTDTQYF
NA	TRBJ2-6	TRBV7-3	few	TGTGCCAGCAGCTTTTTTTCCAGTGGGGCCAACGTCCTGACTTTC	CASSFFSSGANVLTF
NA	TRBJ1-4	TRBV7-6	NA	TGTGCCAGCAGCTTGGATGAAGGTTTGGGTGAAAAACTGTTTTTT	CASSLDEGLGEKLFF
TRBD1	TRBJ1-4	TRBV2	large	TGTGCCAGCAGTATCTCGACAGGGGGCTCACCTAATGAAAAACTGTTTTTT	CASSISTGGSPNEKLFF
NA	TRBJ2-2	TRBV4-2	NA	TGTGCCAGCAGCCAAGGGGTTGGATACGGGTTCAACACCGGGGAGCTGTTTTTT	CASSQGVGYGFNTGELFF
NA	TRBJ1-1	TRBV19	NA	TGTGCCAGTAGTATACATCGCGGCAGGGCGCGTAGCCAAGCTTTCTTT	CASSIHRGRARSQAFF
NA	TRBJ2-7	TRBV27	NA	TGTGCCAGCAGTTTATCGTTTGGTAACGAGCAGTACTTC	CASSLSFGNEQYF
NA	TRBJ2-5	TRBV4-3	few	TGCGCCAGCAGGGCTCGGGAGCGGTCCCAAGAGACCCAGTACTTC	CASRARERSQETQYF
TRBD1	TRBJ2-2	TRBV29-1	NA	TGCAGCGCCGGGACAGGCCACACCGGGGAGCTGTTTTTT	CSAGTGHTGELFF
NA	TRBJ1-1	TRBV2	NA	TGTGCCAGCAACGGCCTGGGCACTGAAGCTTTCTTT	CASNGLGTEAFF
TRBD2	TRBJ2-1	TRBV7-8	NA	TGTGCCAGCAGCTTAGGAATAGCGGGAGGGGACAATGAGCAGTTCTTC	CASSLGIAGGDNEQFF
TRBD1	TRBJ2-6	TRBV5-1	NA	TGCGCCAGCAGATTCGCAACCGGGACAGGCGTCCCGGGGGGGGCCAACGTCCTGACTTTC	CASRFATGTGVPGGANVLTF
NA	TRBJ2-3	TRBV2	NA	TGTGCCAGCATGAGGGGTCTCTTTTCCCCTAGCACAGATACGCAGTATTTT	CASMRGLFSPSTDTQYF
NA	TRBJ1-2	TRBV25-1	NA	TGTGCCAGCAGTGAATGGGTCGGGATAGACGGCTACACCTTC	CASSEWVGIDGYTF
NA	TRBJ2-7	TRBV7-9	NA	TGTGCCAGCGGGGGTTATTACACGGGACCCGATAGAGGGGAGCAGTACTTC	CASGGYYTGPDRGEQYF
NA	TRBJ2-1	TRBV29-1	large	TGCAGCGTTGGGCCCCTTCTGAGCTCCTACAATGAGCAGTTCTTC	CSVGPLLSSYNEQFF
TRBD1	TRBJ1-1	TRBV7-2	NA	TGTGCCAGCAGCCCAGGGGGTAAGGCCACTGAAGCTTTCTTT	CASSPGGKATEAFF
TRBD1	TRBJ2-5	TRBV5-5	once	TGTGCCAGCAGCTCGGGACAGGGGGCGAGAGGGGAGACCCAGTACTTC	CASSSGQGARGETQYF
NA	TRBJ1-1	TRBV9	NA	TGTGCCAGCAAACCGGGACACCTAAACACTGAAGCTTTCTTT	CASKPGHLNTEAFF
NA	TRBJ1-1	TRBV6-5	NA	TGTGCCAGCAGTTACTCGATTCAGATGAACACTGAAGCTTTCTTT	CASSYSIQMNTEAFF
NA	TRBJ1-2	TRBV6-5	NA	TGTGCCAGCAGAGAGTCGGACAGACTTTCCTATGGCTACACCTTC	CASRESDRLSYGYTF
NA	TRBJ1-1	TRBV18	NA	TGTGCCAGCTCACCAAGGGGCGGGGGCGGACAGACGGAAGCTTTCTTT	CASSPRGGGGQTEAFF
NA	TRBJ1-2	TRBV11-2	once	TGTGCCAGCAGAAGGCCAGGACAGAGCTATGGCTACACCTTC	CASRRPGQSYGYTF